The next 20 T cell receptor beta chains were all read from a single sample in a study of blood T cell repertoires in COVID-19. Profiling relied on immunoSEQ multiplex PCR, and the TCRdb table lists in-frame clones only, not all of them. The profile shows roughly 250,000 clones, 85% to 90% of them singletons. Material for sequencing was PBMCs or T cells enriched from blood (not recorded which). The source is a woman in her fifties or sixties who had recovered from COVID-19.

The V and J genes are TRBV11-3 and TRBJ2-1, with D possibly matching TRBD2 (6 bases). V dropped 8 bases and J dropped 0 bases, with 14 bases sitting between them. Germline lookup yields CDR1 SGHNT and CDR2 YENEEA. This CDR3 spans 15 amino acids. DNA for the CDR3: TGTGCCAGCGCCGCGGGGCGGAGCTCCTACAATGAGCAGTTCTTC. Residues: CASAAGRSSYNEQFF. The full variable domain, rest sourced from reference TRBV11-3 and TRBJ2-1, is EAGVVQSPRYKIIEKKQPVAFWCNPISGHNTLYWYLQNLGQGPELLIRYENEEAVDDSQLPKDRFSAERLKGVDSTLKIQPAELGDSAVYLCASAAGRSSYNEQFFGPGTRLTVL.

This clone was detected once. One end of the junction fails to match germline, which may point to a read error. J is TRBJ2-1 and V is TRBV7-7, with TRBD2 matching 8 bases. The CDR3 is 15 amino acids. Per the germline V gene, CDR1 is SSHAT and CDR2 is FNYEAQ (reference sequence). CDR3 sequence reads: CASSSLAVENNEQFF. The CDR3 region has the DNA TGTGCTAGCAGCTCACTAGCGGTCGAAAACAATGAGCAGTTCTTC.

V is TRBV13 and J is TRBJ2-2; 13 positions agree with TRBD2. V was pared by 5 bases and J by 7 bases, with 10 bases of the junction left unmatched. CDR3 length: 17 amino acids. From germline, CDR1 is PRHDT and CDR2 FYEKMQ (reference sequence). The CDR3 DNA reads as TGTGCCAGCAGCCGGCGGACTAGCGGGAGTAAGAGCGGGGAGCTGTTTTTT. Translation gives CASSRRTSGSKSGELFF.

The chain couples TRBV28 to TRBJ2-3, with unresolved D. V was trimmed by 6 bases and J by 6 bases, leaving 10 bases between them. The CDR3 loop spans 12 amino acids. The germline V gene has CDR1 MDHEN and CDR2 SYDVKM. CDR3 region: CASSRNSDTQYF. In DNA form, the CDR3 reads TGTGCCAGCAGCCGCAACTCTGATACGCAGTATTTT.

This rearrangement joins TRBV12-3 or TRBV12-4 to TRBJ1-1, with no clear D. The CDR3 is 13 residues long. Trimming took off 3 bases at V and 11 bases at J, with 16 bases between the two ends. CDR3 loop: CASSFASAGGAFF. In nucleotides, the CDR3 is TGTGCCAGCAGTTTTGCATCCGCGGGTGGTGCTTTCTTT.

This sequence joins TRBV4-1 and TRBJ2-1, with 11 bases that match TRBD2. Germline loops: CDR1 MGHRA, CDR2 YSYEKL. After removal of 1 base from V and 5 bases from J, the junction contained 13 bases not matched to a gene. This CDR3 has 19 amino acids. The CDR3 region is CASSQGRGALAGGHNEQFF. The CDR3 region has the DNA TGCGCCAGCAGCCAAGGTCGGGGTGCGCTAGCGGGAGGCCACAATGAGCAGTTCTTC.

The chain has TRBV10-3 and TRBJ2-2; 8 nucleotides line up with TRBD2. CDR1 ENHRY and CDR2 SYGVKD come from the germline V gene. The V gene end was trimmed by 0 bases and the J gene end by 5 bases; junction bases not matched to a gene: 5. This CDR3 has 16 residues. The CDR3 region is CAISESTGGLTGELFF. The CDR3 nucleotides read TGTGCCATCAGTGAGTCGACGGGGGGGCTAACCGGGGAGCTGTTTTTT.

The genes are TRBV5-1 and TRBJ2-6; possible D gene TRBD2, 5 bases. CDR3 size: 16 residues. CDR1 and CDR2 (germline): SGHRS, YFSETQ. Trimming removed 0 bases at V and 3 bases at J, with 10 bases between. The CDR3 DNA reads TGCGCCAGCAGCTTGGGAGGGAGCAGTGGGGCCAACGTCCTGACTTTC. Translating it yields CASSLGGSSGANVLTF.

The V call is TRBV10-3, the J call TRBJ2-3; tentative D call: TRBD2 (7 bases). The CDR3 has 14 amino acids. V was clipped by 4 bases and J by 4 bases, with 12 bases between them. CDR1 and CDR2 (germline): ENHRY, SYGVKD. The CDR3 reads CAISVWGGSDTQYF. As DNA, the CDR3 is TGTGCCATCAGTGTGTGGGGGGGCTCAGATACGCAGTATTTT.

V usage is TRBV3-1 (or the pseudogene TRBV3-2) and J usage is TRBJ2-2; D unresolved. Between the trimmed V and J ends, which lost 3 bases and 5 bases, there was a span of 16 bases. The germline V gene has CDR1 LGHDT and CDR2 YNNKEL (reference sequence). The CDR3 has 16 residues. For the CDR3, the DNA is TGTGCCAGCAGCCATTCAGCTCAAATCGGGACCGGGGAGCTGTTTTTT. Protein: CASSHSAQIGTGELFF.

This chain links TRBV9 with TRBJ1-3; D not resolved. Germline lookup yields CDR1 SGDLS and CDR2 YYNGEE. The CDR3 runs 14 residues. V lost 0 bases to trimming and J lost 3 bases, with 7 bases between them. The CDR3 is CASSVAVFGNTIYF. The CDR3, as DNA: TGTGCCAGCAGCGTAGCAGTTTTTGGAAACACCATATATTTT.

V and J are TRBV6-8 and TRBJ2-7; no definite D call. CDR1 is MNHGY, CDR2 SAAAGT, per germline. The CDR3 has 14 amino acids. V was pared by 2 bases and J by 6 bases, with 14 bases between. CDR3 sequence (DNA): TGTGCCAGCAGTTACCGGAGAACCCCCAGCGAGCAGTACTTC. This encodes CASSYRRTPSEQYF.

Written as DNA, the CDR3 is TGTGCCACCAGCGGATACAGGCGACCGAATGAAAAACTGTTTTTT. Translated, it gives CATSGYRRPNEKLFF. This sequence joins TRBV15 and TRBJ1-4; a possible D gene is TRBD1 (5 bases). Germline V gene data show CDR1 as LNHNV and CDR2 as YYDKDF (reference sequence). V lost 5 bases and J lost 5, with 15 bases in between. The CDR3 runs to 15 residues.

The chain links TRBV2 to TRBJ1-4; no clear D gene. Trimming shortened V by 6 bases and J by 7 bases, and 9 bases separated the two germline ends. The CDR3 extends over 12 amino acids. Germline loops: CDR1 SNHLY, CDR2 FYNNEI. The CDR3 DNA reads as TGTGCCAGCAGCCCTAAGCTTGAAAAACTGTTTTTT. Translating gives CASSPKLEKLFF.

The V and J genes are TRBV2 and TRBJ1-4, with D possibly matching TRBD1 (6 bases). In germline, CDR1 is SNHLY, CDR2 FYNNEI. With 4 bases removed from V and 6 bases from J, the gap between germline ends came to 12 bases. The CDR3 length is 14 residues. CDR3 protein: CASSVREGDEKLFF. The CDR3 DNA reads TGTGCCAGCAGTGTGAGGGAGGGGGATGAAAAACTGTTTTTT. Full variable domain (remainder filled in from reference TRBV2 and TRBJ1-4): EPEVTQTPSHQVTQMGQEVILRCVPISNHLYFYWYRQILGQKVEFLVSFYNNEISEKSEIFDDQFSVERPDGSNFTLKIRSTKLEDSAMYFCASSVREGDEKLFFGSGTQLSVL.

The rearrangement joins TRBV2 to TRBJ1-5; TRBD1 matches at 8 bases. The CDR3 spans 14 residues. Per the germline V gene, CDR1 is SNHLY and CDR2 is FYNNEI. J lost 2 bases, V lost 6 bases, and 3 bases had no gene match. CDR3 nucleotide sequence: TGTGCCAGCAGGAAGGGACAGGGCAATCAGCCCCAGCATTTT. As protein: CASRKGQGNQPQHF.

The chain is built from TRBV11-1 and TRBJ2-1; 8 bases match TRBD1. The CDR3 covers 16 residues. The ends lost 2 bases at V and 3 bases at J; junction bases unmatched: 6. Germline values: CDR1 SGHAT, CDR2 FQDESV (reference sequence). The DNA for the CDR3 is TGTGCCAGCAGCTTAATGGGACAGGATCTCTACAATGAGCAGTTCTTC. Protein sequence: CASSLMGQDLYNEQFF.

The chain links TRBV5-1 to TRBJ2-5, with D maybe TRBD1 (6 bases). Germline CDR1 reads SGHRS; CDR2 reads YFSETQ. The V and J ends lost 0 bases and 5 bases respectively, with 11 bases between them. The CDR3 length is 14 residues. The CDR3 loop is CASSLAGVSETQYF. CDR3 DNA: TGCGCCAGCAGCTTGGCAGGGGTTTCGGAGACCCAGTACTTC.

The DNA of the CDR3 is TGTGCCAGCAGCCAACAAGCATGGGGAGGCACCGGGGAGCTGTTTTTT. This sequence encodes CASSQQAWGGTGELFF. The chain links TRBV3-1 (or the pseudogene TRBV3-2) to TRBJ2-2, with TRBD2 as a possible D gene (6 bases). The CDR3 runs 16 residues. Germline CDR1 LGHDT, CDR2 YNNKEL (reference sequence). The V and J ends lost 2 bases and 4 bases respectively, with 14 bases between them.

The V and J genes are TRBV5-1 and TRBJ1-5; D not resolved. The CDR3 runs to 16 residues. Germline CDR1 reads SGHRS; CDR2 reads YFSETQ. V lost 0 bases to trimming and J lost 3 bases, with 13 bases between them. The CDR3 nucleotides read TGCGCCAGCAGCTTGGAAGGCCTAACTAACAATCAGCCCCAGCATTTT. It codes for CASSLEGLTNNQPQHF. The entire variable domain, with the rest obtained from reference TRBV5-1 and TRBJ1-5, is as follows: KAGVTQTPRYLIKTRGQQVTLSCSPISGHRSVSWYQQTPGQGLQFLFEYFSETQRNKGNFPGRFSGRQFSNSRSEMNVSTLELGDSALYLCASSLEGLTNNQPQHFGDGTRLSIL.